This TCR beta chain originates from a study of OX40 agonist ivuxolimab in advanced cancers. Looking at the study overall: Dose-escalation cases comprised hepatocellular carcinoma, melanoma, renal cell or head and neck cancer. Findings and limits, study-wide: The investigators did not determine what antigen specificity the expanded peripheral T cells had.

Data came from immunoSEQ multiplex PCR; TCRdb stores just in-frame clones and leaves some out. Of nearly 80,000 clones in the sample, more than 85% were seen once. This CDR3 is 15 amino acids long. Trimming took 5 bases from V and 1 from J; bases not matched to a gene: 6. Germline V lookup: CDR1 SNHLY, CDR2 FYNNEI. A single count supports this clone. Its antigen is undetermined. The source was CD4+ or CD8+ T cells sorted from blood, collected in a trial of the OX40 agonist ivuxolimab. The clonotype was recovered from an adult with an advanced solid tumor such as melanoma, head and neck, liver or kidney cancer. The chain is built from TRBV2 and TRBJ1-1; 8 bases align to TRBD1. The CDR3 spells CASSLETGANTEAFF. CDR3 DNA sequence: TGTGCCAGCAGTCTTGAGACAGGGGCGAACACTGAAGCTTTCTTT. Full variable domain (rest looked up from reference TRBV2 and TRBJ1-1): EPEVTQTPSHQVTQMGQEVILRCVPISNHLYFYWYRQILGQKVEFLVSFYNNEISEKSEIFDDQFSVERPDGSNFTLKIRSTKLEDSAMYFCASSLETGANTEAFFGQGTRLTVV.